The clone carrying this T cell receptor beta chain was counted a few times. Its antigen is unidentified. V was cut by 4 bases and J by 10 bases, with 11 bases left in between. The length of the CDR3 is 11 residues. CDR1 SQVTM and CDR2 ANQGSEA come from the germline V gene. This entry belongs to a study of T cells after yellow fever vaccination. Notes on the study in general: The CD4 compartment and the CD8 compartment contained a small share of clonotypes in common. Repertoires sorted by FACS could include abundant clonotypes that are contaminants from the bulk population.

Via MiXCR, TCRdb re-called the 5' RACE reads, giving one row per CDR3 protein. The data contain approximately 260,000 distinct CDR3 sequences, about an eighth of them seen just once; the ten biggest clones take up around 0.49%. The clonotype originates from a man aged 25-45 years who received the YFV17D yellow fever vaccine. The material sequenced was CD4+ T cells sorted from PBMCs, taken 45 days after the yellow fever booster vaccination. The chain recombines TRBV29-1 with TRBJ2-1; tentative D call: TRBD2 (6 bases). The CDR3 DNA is TGCAGCGTTGGTATAGCGGAAGAGCAGTTCTTC. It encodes CSVGIAEEQFF.